These T cell receptor beta chains were read from a single sample in a study of cytotoxic CD8 clonotypes in ibrutinib-treated CLL. Clones were read by immunoSEQ multiplex PCR, and TCRdb kept only the in-frame ones, dropping some. Here the sample spans nearly 300,000 clones, less than 85% being singletons. This specimen was PBMCs, taken at disease progression, from a patient treated with ibrutinib. These receptors were obtained from a human donor with chronic lymphocytic leukemia. CDR3s include the opening cysteine and the closing phenylalanine or tryptophan. A D gene is named only where the DNA matches it firmly. For some rows the clone size is stated as once, few or many, or as a class when expanded; others skip it.

>TRBD2|TRBJ2-2|-|TRBV4-1
CASSHGLAGEKNTGELFF
TGCGCCAGCAGCCACGGACTAGCGGGGGAGAAGAACACCGGGGAGCTGTTTTTT
>TRBD1|TRBJ2-1|few|TRBV7-6
CASSIPTGSSYNEQFF
TGTGCCAGCAGCATACCGACAGGGAGCTCCTACAATGAGCAGTTCTTC
>-|TRBJ2-7|once|TRBV4-1
CASSHRNDEESYEQYF
TGCGCCAGCAGCCACAGAAACGATGAGGAATCCTACGAGCAGTACTTC
>-|TRBJ2-1|-|TRBV7-2
CASSRGIALGDNEQFF
TGTGCCAGCAGCCGCGGGATCGCGCTAGGCGATAATGAGCAGTTCTTC
>TRBD2|TRBJ2-7|-|TRBV7-3
CASSFLAGPHSYEQYF
TGTGCCAGCAGCTTCTTAGCGGGTCCCCACTCCTACGAGCAGTACTTC
>TRBD1|TRBJ2-4|-|TRBV7-3
CASSLDRGDIQYF
TGTGCCAGCAGCCTGGACAGGGGTGACATTCAGTACTTC
>TRBD2|TRBJ2-5|-|TRBV6-5
CASSSVGTSYSETQYF
TGTGCCAGCAGTTCCGTCGGGACTAGCTATTCCGAGACCCAGTACTTC
>TRBD1|TRBJ1-2|few|TRBV9
CASSVDRGRGYTF
TGTGCCAGCAGCGTGGACAGGGGGAGAGGCTACACCTTC
>TRBD2|TRBJ2-7|-|TRBV5-1
CASTLLAGGTYEQYF
TGCGCCAGCACCTTACTAGCGGGGGGGACCTACGAGCAGTACTTC
>TRBD2|TRBJ2-1|-|TRBV6-1
CASSASPLAGLLKSYNEQFF
TGTGCCAGCAGTGCCTCGCCACTAGCGGGGCTACTTAAATCCTACAATGAGCAGTTCTTC
>TRBD2|TRBJ2-5|-|TRBV7-3
CASSRVGGLAGTQYF
TGTGCCAGCAGCCGGGTCGGAGGACTAGCGGGGACCCAGTACTTC
>-|TRBJ2-6|-|TRBV7-2
CASSLSPGSGANVLTF
TGTGCCAGCAGCCTCTCCCCCGGGTCTGGGGCCAACGTCCTGACTTTC
>TRBD1|TRBJ2-7|-|TRBV5-1
CASSDNRGQIYEQYF
TGCGCCAGCAGCGACAACAGGGGTCAGATTTACGAGCAGTACTTC
>-|TRBJ2-7|-|TRBV28
CASSLGTVEDEQYF
TGTGCCAGCAGTTTGGGTACTGTTGAAGACGAGCAGTACTTC
>TRBD2|TRBJ2-2|few|TRBV28
CASRRAGVTGELFF
TGTGCCAGCAGACGTGCGGGGGTCACCGGGGAGCTGTTTTTT
>TRBD1|TRBJ2-7|-|TRBV29-1
CSVVGTAYEQYF
TGCAGCGTTGTAGGGACAGCCTACGAGCAGTACTTC
>TRBD1|TRBJ2-1|few|TRBV27
CASSQGAYNEQFF
TGTGCCAGCAGTCAGGGGGCCTACAATGAGCAGTTCTTC
>-|TRBJ2-3|-|TRBV14
CASSPAFFFASTDTQYF
TGTGCCAGCAGCCCAGCTTTTTTTTTCGCTAGCACAGATACGCAGTATTTT